Below are 27 T cell receptor beta chains sequenced from a single sample in a study of blood T cell repertoires in COVID-19. Sequencing used immunoSEQ multiplex PCR; TCRdb keeps in-frame clones, though not all of them. The sample lists approximately 100,000 clones; 70% to 80% were seen once. Sequencing was performed on peripheral blood. These receptor sequences come from a man aged 80 or over with COVID-19, enrolled during active disease.

The chain combines TRBV6-6 with TRBJ1-1; 8 nucleotides agree with TRBD1. The CDR3 loop spans 14 amino acids. Germline lookup yields CDR1 MNHNY and CDR2 SVGAGI (reference sequence). V lost 6 bases to trimming and J lost 11 bases; unmatched junction nucleotides: 14. Here the CDR3 reads CASSLPGQVSGAFF. As DNA, the CDR3 is TGTGCCAGCAGCCTACCGGGACAGGTTAGTGGGGCTTTCTTT.

The genes are TRBV13 and TRBJ2-4; 16 positions agree with TRBD2. The CDR3 totals 18 residues. CDR1 and CDR2 from the germline V gene are PRHDT and FYEKMQ (reference sequence). V lost 4 bases to trimming and J lost 7 bases; unmatched junction nucleotides: 10. The CDR3 region is CASSSGLAGGPDVNIQYF. As DNA, the CDR3 is TGTGCCAGCAGCTCGGGACTAGCGGGAGGGCCGGACGTTAACATTCAGTACTTC.

The chain employs TRBV7-2 and TRBJ2-3; 8 bases are shared with TRBD2. The junction had 18 bases not matched to a gene; V was cut back by 8 bases and J by 2 bases. The V gene's germline CDR1 is SGHTA and CDR2 FQGNSA. The length of the CDR3 is 18 residues. This chain's CDR3 is CASRWSAGAEAYTDTQYF. The CDR3 nucleotides read TGTGCCAGCCGCTGGTCAGCGGGAGCCGAAGCGTACACAGATACGCAGTATTTT.

There are many counts of this clone. The chain carries TRBV6-6 and TRBJ1-2, with D perhaps TRBD1 (5 bases). The germline CDR1 and CDR2 sequences are MNHNY and SVGAGI (reference sequence). The CDR3 covers 12 residues. The V end lost 2 bases, the J end lost 8 bases, and 9 bases lay between the germline ends. CDR3 sequence: CASSYPGGGYTF. As DNA, the CDR3 is TGTGCCAGCAGTTACCCCGGGGGGGGCTACACCTTC.

This clone was detected a few times. The chain combines TRBV20-1 with TRBJ1-1; possible D gene TRBD1, 5 bases. This CDR3 contains 13 residues. CDR1 is DFQATT, CDR2 SNEGSKA, per germline (reference sequence). Deletions cut 3 bases from V and 4 bases from J, with 12 bases between. CDR3 protein: CSASGYGGTEAFF. CDR3 sequence (DNA): TGCAGTGCTAGTGGGTACGGGGGCACTGAAGCTTTCTTT.

The J gene is TRBJ2-3, the V gene TRBV25-1; a weak D match, TRBD1 (6 bases). CDR1 is MGHDK, CDR2 SYGVNS, per germline. V shed 0 bases and J shed 1 base, with 11 bases lying between them. CDR3 length equals 16 residues. In DNA, the CDR3 is TGTGCCAGCAGTGAATATAAAGGGGGAGGCACAGATACGCAGTATTTT. This translates into CASSEYKGGGTDTQYF.

The chain uses TRBV20-1 and TRBJ2-1, with 8 bases identical to TRBD2. The CDR3 spans 17 residues. V lost 3 bases, J lost 0 bases, and 10 bases stayed unmatched. Germline CDR1 DFQATT, CDR2 SNEGSKA (reference sequence). CDR3 nucleotides: TGCAGTGCTAGTCGGGTACTAGCGGTTAGCTCCTACAATGAGCAGTTCTTC. Protein: CSASRVLAVSSYNEQFF.

The V call is TRBV19, the J call TRBJ1-2, with a tentative D call TRBD1 (6 bases). CDR1 is LNHDA and CDR2 is SQIVND in the germline V gene (reference sequence). V dropped 7 bases and J dropped 1 base, with 13 bases sitting between them. The length of the CDR3 is 14 residues. The CDR3 spells CASNRDTYNYGYTF. In DNA form, the CDR3 reads TGTGCCAGTAACCGGGACACCTATAACTATGGCTACACCTTC.

The gene calls are TRBV2 and TRBJ1-1; no definite D call. The germline gives CDR1 SNHLY, CDR2 FYNNEI. Trimming left V 2 bases short and J 1 base short, with 5 bases between. The CDR3 has 13 residues. The CDR3 nucleotides read TGTGCCAGCAGTGAACAGGCGAACACTGAAGCTTTCTTT. It codes for CASSEQANTEAFF.

This chain uses TRBV6-5 with TRBJ2-7, with 7 bases matching TRBD1. This CDR3 has 14 amino acids. V gave up 7 bases and J gave up 4 bases; unmatched junction bases: 10. Germline V gene sequence: CDR1 MNHEY, CDR2 SVGAGI. CDR3 in DNA: TGTGCCAGCATATTATACCAGGGGGTTTACGAGCAGTACTTC. Translation gives CASILYQGVYEQYF.

The chain couples TRBV6-7 to TRBJ1-2, with TRBD1 matching over 7 bases. TRBV6-7 is noted as an ORF with a role that remains uncertain. The CDR3 has 15 residues. V dropped 0 bases and J dropped 6; count of bases not matched to a gene: 7. CDR3 sequence: CASSYSSRGPDGYTF. CDR3 DNA sequence: TGTGCCAGCAGTTACTCGAGTAGGGGGCCTGATGGCTACACCTTC.

The V gene is TRBV7-3, the J gene TRBJ2-1; 10 positions agree with TRBD2. The CDR3 has 15 amino acids. Losses at the gene ends were 5 bases for V and 6 bases for J; bases not matched to a gene: 7. Per the germline V gene, CDR1 is SGHTA and CDR2 is FQGTGA. CDR3 in DNA: TGTGCCAGCAGCCCTAGCGGGAGTAGCCTCAATGAGCAGTTCTTC. It codes for CASSPSGSSLNEQFF.

The rearrangement joins TRBV7-8 to TRBJ2-1, with D possibly being TRBD2 (5 bases). V dropped 4 bases and J dropped 7 bases, with 14 bases sitting between them. Germline assignment: CDR1 SGHVS and CDR2 FQNEAQ. The CDR3 covers 14 residues. CDR3 bases: TGTGCCAGCAGCTCCCGACTAACTAGGAATGAGCAGTTCTTC. It is translated as CASSSRLTRNEQFF.

The table lists this clone with a few counts. For the CDR3, the DNA is TGTGCCTGGAGTGTGGAACAGGGCTTAAATCAGCCCCAGCATTTT. It yields the protein CAWSVEQGLNQPQHF. The chain couples TRBV30 to TRBJ1-5, with D possibly TRBD1 on 6 matching bases. Trimming removed 0 bases from V and 4 bases from J, with 13 bases in between. The germline CDR1 and CDR2 sequences are GTSNPN and SVGIG (reference sequence). This CDR3 is built from 15 residues.

The chain couples TRBV4-2 to TRBJ1-2, with D perhaps TRBD1 (5 bases). The CDR3 spans 15 residues. Trimming took off 0 bases at V and 4 bases at J, with 12 bases between the two ends. Germline values: CDR1 LGHNA, CDR2 YNFKEQ. The CDR3 nucleotides read TGTGCCAGCAGCCAAGATCTTGCGCAGGGCTATGGCTACACCTTC. It encodes CASSQDLAQGYGYTF.

The count of this clone is one. The chain employs TRBV5-5 and TRBJ1-1, with unresolved D. V was cut by 4 bases and J by 10 bases, with 17 bases left in between. Germline V gives CDR1 SGHKS, CDR2 YYEKEE (reference sequence). The CDR3 covers 13 residues. The CDR3 DNA follows: TGTGCCAGCAGCCGCGAGGTTACAAGAGGAGCTTTCTTT. Translating gives CASSREVTRGAFF.

The chain has TRBV5-1 and TRBJ2-1; D gene ambiguous. Germline values: CDR1 SGHRS, CDR2 YFSETQ. V lost 6 bases and J lost 7, with 11 bases in between. The CDR3 loop spans 12 amino acids. The CDR3 region has the DNA TGCGCCAGCACCATAGACTGGAATGAGCAGTTCTTC. Translated, it gives CASTIDWNEQFF. Based on the CDR3 plus reference TRBV5-1 and TRBJ2-1, the full variable domain is KAGVTQTPRYLIKTRGQQVTLSCSPISGHRSVSWYQQTPGQGLQFLFEYFSETQRNKGNFPGRFSGRQFSNSRSEMNVSTLELGDSALYLCASTIDWNEQFFGPGTRLTVL.

There are a few counts of this clone. V and J are TRBV27 and TRBJ2-7; 8 positions match TRBD1. This CDR3 comprises 15 residues. Trimming removed 2 bases from V and 5 bases from J; junction bases left unmatched: 8. Germline V CDR1 and CDR2: MNHEY, SMNVEV (reference sequence). The CDR3 region has the DNA TGTGCCAGCAGTTTAAATCGGGGACAGGACCACGAGCAGTACTTC. This sequence encodes CASSLNRGQDHEQYF.

This clone appeared once. The CDR3 coding sequence is TGCAGCTCCCGACAGGGGGCAGCTAATGAGCAGTTCTTC. Amino acid sequence: CSSRQGAANEQFF. The chain links TRBV29-1 to TRBJ2-1; TRBD1 matches at 10 bases. J was trimmed by 7 bases and V by 8 bases; bases with no gene match: 8. The CDR3 runs 13 residues. Germline V gene data show CDR1 as SQVTM and CDR2 as ANQGSEA.

The chain joins TRBV29-1 to TRBJ2-7; a possible D gene is TRBD2 (6 bases). Per the germline V gene, CDR1 is SQVTM and CDR2 is ANQGSEA. This CDR3 region has 14 residues. Trimming took 0 bases from V and 6 from J, leaving 15 bases between them. The CDR3 loop reads CSVEDQTRSLEQYF. CDR3 nucleotides: TGCAGCGTTGAAGATCAGACTAGATCTCTCGAGCAGTACTTC.

The rearrangement uses TRBV5-1 and TRBJ1-4; possible D gene TRBD1, 5 bases. Trimming removed 0 bases from V and 8 bases from J, with 11 bases in between. CDR1 and CDR2 from the germline V gene are SGHRS and YFSETQ. The CDR3 extends over 14 amino acids. CDR3 in DNA: TGCGCCAGCAGCTTGGACAGGAGAGTCGAAAAACTGTTTTTT. This translates into CASSLDRRVEKLFF.

The chain has TRBV4-1 and TRBJ1-6, with 9 bases identical to TRBD1. Trimming at V came to 1 base and at J to 9 bases, leaving 7 bases not matched to a gene. Germline V gene lookup returns CDR1 MGHRA and CDR2 YSYEKL. The CDR3 consists of 16 residues. CDR3: CASSQASGQGGSPLHF. Written as DNA, the CDR3 is TGCGCCAGCAGCCAAGCCTCGGGACAGGGTGGTTCACCCCTCCACTTT.

V usage is TRBV6-6 and J usage is TRBJ1-1; D remains ambiguous. Germline CDR1 and CDR2: MNHNY and SVGAGI (reference sequence). There are 15 residues in the CDR3. V was shortened by 6 bases and J by 10 bases, with 24 bases between the two germline ends. The CDR3 nucleotides read TGTGCCAGCAGGCCAACTGTTTTTGCCCCCGAGGGAGCTTTCTTT. Translation: CASRPTVFAPEGAFF.

The genes are TRBV3-1 (or the pseudogene TRBV3-2) and TRBJ2-7, with D hard to call. Looked up from germline, CDR1 is LGHDT and CDR2 is YNNKEL (reference sequence). The ends were cut back, 0 bases at V and 4 bases at J, with 10 bases in the middle. CDR3 length: 14 residues. CDR3 amino acids: CASSQEGGLYEQYF. DNA for the CDR3: TGTGCCAGCAGCCAAGAAGGCGGTCTATACGAGCAGTACTTC.

This clone occurred a few times. The rearrangement joins TRBV28 to TRBJ1-5, with D possibly being TRBD1 (5 bases). The V and J ends lost 5 bases and 5 bases respectively, with 22 bases between them. Germline V lookup: CDR1 MDHEN, CDR2 SYDVKM. CDR3 size: 17 residues. CDR3 in DNA: TGTGCCAGCAGTACGGGGGAACACACCGCGGTGGATCAGCCCCAGCATTTT. As protein: CASSTGEHTAVDQPQHF.

The V and J genes are TRBV28 and TRBJ1-2, with 7 bases fitting TRBD1. The V segment lost 2 bases and the J segment 4 bases; nucleotides outside the gene matches: 4. This CDR3 has 14 residues. The V gene's germline CDR1 is MDHEN and CDR2 SYDVKM. This chain's CDR3 is CASSLRTGLYGYTF. CDR3 bases: TGTGCCAGCAGTTTACGGACAGGTCTCTATGGCTACACCTTC.

The V call is TRBV27, the J call TRBJ2-7; the D is unclear. The CDR3 is 13 residues long. Germline assignment: CDR1 MNHEY and CDR2 SMNVEV (reference sequence). V gave up 4 bases and J gave up 3 bases, with 10 bases separating them. Here the CDR3 DNA reads TGTGCCAGCAGTTGGTCCCCTAGCTACGAGCAGTACTTC. Its protein is CASSWSPSYEQYF.